The rows below give T cell receptor beta chains drawn from one sample of a study of identical twins. TCRdb ran MiXCR on the 5' RACE reads and lists one entry per CDR3 protein. The table lists some 240,000 distinct CDR3 sequences, about 8.5% of them singletons. These data also featured in a second study, about yellow fever vaccine responses in identical twins.

Specimen: CD8+ T cells sorted from blood. The receptor source for this set is a woman between 18 and 30 years old in good health. CDR3s include the opening cysteine and the closing phenylalanine or tryptophan. A D gene is named only where the DNA matches it firmly. Clone size is stated in some rows and not others, as once, few, many or a class when expanded.

clone size	V gene	J gene	D gene	CDR3 protein	CDR3 DNA
many	TRBV20-1	TRBJ2-1	.	CSARDLSSEQFF	TGCAGTGCTAGAGATTTGAGCAGCGAGCAGTTCTTC
many	TRBV27	TRBJ2-5	TRBD2	CASSLIAGGMETQYF	TGTGCCAGCAGTTTGATAGCGGGAGGGATGGAGACCCAGTACTTC
many	TRBV12-3/TRBV12-4	TRBJ1-2	.	CADQPGGDYGYTF	TGTGCCGACCAGCCGGGGGGCGACTATGGCTACACCTTC
once	TRBV6-5	TRBJ2-3	.	CASSYSTGGDTQYF	TGTGCCAGCAGTTACTCGACCGGGGGAGATACGCAGTATTTT
few	TRBV9	TRBJ1-1	.	CASSVVLTGLMNTEAFF	TGTGCCAGCAGCGTGGTTCTTACGGGACTGATGAACACTGAAGCTTTCTTT
.	TRBV14	TRBJ2-3	.	CASSQADSLLTDTQYF	TGTGCCAGCAGCCAAGCGGACAGTTTACTCACAGATACGCAGTATTTT
many	TRBV29-1	TRBJ2-7	TRBD1	CSVGDRFYEQYF	TGCAGCGTTGGGGACAGATTCTACGAGCAGTACTTC
.	TRBV2	TRBJ2-7	.	CASSERIVTYEQYF	TGTGCCAGCAGTGAAAGGATCGTAACCTACGAGCAGTACTTC
few	TRBV4-2	TRBJ2-1	.	CASSQRIDRAKDEQFF	TGTGCCAGCAGCCAGAGGATCGACCGGGCTAAGGATGAGCAGTTCTTC
.	TRBV4-2	TRBJ2-5	TRBD2	CASSQVGLAEQETQYF	TGTGCCAGCAGCCAAGTAGGGCTAGCGGAACAAGAGACCCAGTACTTC
few	TRBV20-1	TRBJ2-2	.	CSARDPGGELFF	TGCAGTGCTAGAGATCCAGGAGGGGAGCTGTTTTTT
many	TRBV5-1	TRBJ2-3	.	CASSPGDFLITFTDTQYF	TGCGCCAGCAGCCCCGGGGACTTCCTCATTACCTTCACAGATACGCAGTATTTT
few	TRBV5-1	TRBJ2-3	.	CASSLPVSPPDTQYF	TGCGCCAGCAGCTTGCCCGTCTCCCCCCCAGATACGCAGTATTTT
few	TRBV9	TRBJ2-3	.	CASSVAGEHRTDTQYF	TGTGCCAGCAGCGTAGCGGGGGAACACAGAACAGATACGCAGTATTTT
few	TRBV6-2/TRBV6-3	TRBJ2-5	.	CASRPTKLIWETQYF	TGTGCCAGCAGACCGACTAAGCTTATTTGGGAGACCCAGTACTTC
.	TRBV29-1	TRBJ2-2	.	CSVEWGNTGELFF	TGCAGCGTTGAATGGGGGAACACCGGGGAGCTGTTTTTT
many	TRBV7-6	TRBJ2-5	.	CASDTDRGAQYF	TGTGCCAGCGACACAGATCGAGGGGCCCAGTACTTC
.	TRBV6-5	TRBJ2-5	.	CASSYWDIGGETQYF	TGTGCCAGCAGTTACTGGGACATCGGAGGCGAGACCCAGTACTTC
few	TRBV27	TRBJ2-7	.	CASSLIGAGYEQYF	TGTGCCAGCAGTTTAATCGGGGCCGGCTACGAGCAGTACTTC
many	TRBV4-3	TRBJ2-6	TRBD1	CASSQETGGSGANVLTF	TGCGCCAGCAGCCAAGAGACAGGGGGGTCTGGGGCCAACGTCCTGACTTTC
many	TRBV5-6	TRBJ2-7	.	CASSLGQGLSYEQYF	TGTGCCAGCAGCTTGGGTCAGGGGCTCTCCTACGAGCAGTACTTC
many	TRBV5-5	TRBJ2-3	.	CASSSEGWSSTDTQYF	TGTGCCAGCAGCTCCGAGGGGTGGAGCAGCACAGATACGCAGTATTTT
many	TRBV5-1	TRBJ1-2	TRBD1	CASSQTGDGYTF	TGCGCCAGCAGCCAGACAGGGGATGGCTACACCTTC
.	TRBV7-9	TRBJ2-1	TRBD2	CASVGLMSVDEQFF	TGTGCCAGCGTGGGACTAATGTCTGTCGATGAGCAGTTCTTC
many	TRBV7-9	TRBJ1-1	.	CASSSLGGPNTEAFF	TGTGCCAGCAGCTCCCTTGGGGGACCGAACACTGAAGCTTTCTTT
.	TRBV30	TRBJ1-3	.	CALHLVGGSVDTIYF	TGTGCGCTCCACCTGGTGGGGGGGAGCGTAGACACCATATATTTT
many	TRBV27	TRBJ1-1	.	CASSLLSMNTEAFF	TGTGCCAGCAGTCTTTTGTCCATGAACACTGAAGCTTTCTTT
.	TRBV3-1	TRBJ2-1	.	CASSPPGGDNEQFF	TGTGCCAGCAGCCCCCCGGGCGGAGACAATGAGCAGTTCTTC
few	TRBV4-1	TRBJ2-7	.	CASSQDPGSGAEQYF	TGCGCCAGCAGCCAAGATCCCGGGAGTGGGGCCGAGCAGTACTTC
many	TRBV4-2	TRBJ2-7	TRBD1	CASSQERTGAYEQYF	TGTGCCAGCAGCCAAGAACGGACAGGGGCCTACGAGCAGTACTTC
few	TRBV2	TRBJ2-1	.	CASSEWSSGNEQFF	TGTGCCAGCAGTGAATGGAGTTCAGGGAATGAGCAGTTCTTC
many	TRBV10-3	TRBJ2-4	.	CAAQHQDQNIQYF	TGTGCCGCCCAACACCAGGATCAAAACATTCAGTACTTC
.	TRBV20-1	TRBJ2-2	TRBD2	CSANGLLAGNTGELFF	TGCAGTGCTAACGGGTTACTAGCGGGGAACACCGGGGAGCTGTTTTTT
.	TRBV12-3/TRBV12-4	TRBJ2-7	TRBD2	CATGTSGPYEQYF	TGTGCCACCGGGACTAGCGGTCCCTACGAGCAGTACTTC
few	TRBV10-3	TRBJ1-2	.	CAISEDQESSYGYTF	TGTGCCATCAGTGAGGACCAGGAGAGCTCCTATGGCTACACCTTC
few	TRBV25-1	TRBJ2-6	.	CASSDKANVLTF	TGTGCCAGCAGTGACAAGGCCAACGTCCTGACTTTC
many	TRBV29-1	TRBJ2-1	.	CSVSGGRDHNEQFF	TGCAGCGTCTCCGGGGGGCGAGACCACAATGAGCAGTTCTTC
.	TRBV29-1	TRBJ1-1	.	CSVGGRRGNTEAFF	TGCAGCGTTGGGGGGCGAAGGGGGAACACTGAAGCTTTCTTT
.	TRBV18	TRBJ2-3	TRBD2	CASSPERDYHTDTQYF	TGTGCCAGCTCCCCGGAGCGGGACTACCACACAGATACGCAGTATTTT
many	TRBV5-6	TRBJ2-1	TRBD2	CASSFLGSGGPDEQFF	TGTGCCAGCAGCTTCTTAGGTAGCGGGGGCCCCGATGAGCAGTTCTTC
few	TRBV20-1	TRBJ1-1	.	CSARGWGGTEAFF	TGCAGTGCTAGAGGCTGGGGAGGCACTGAAGCTTTCTTT
many	TRBV12-3/TRBV12-4	TRBJ2-7	TRBD1	CASSTRQGSVYEQYF	TGTGCCAGCAGTACCCGACAGGGTTCAGTCTACGAGCAGTACTTC
.	TRBV29-1	TRBJ2-7	TRBD2	CSAGGYEQYF	TGCAGCGCCGGGGGGTACGAGCAGTACTTC
many	TRBV7-6	TRBJ2-1	.	CASSSVNNNEQFF	TGTGCCAGCAGCTCAGTGAATAACAATGAGCAGTTCTTC
many	TRBV12-3/TRBV12-4	TRBJ1-2	.	CASSSGEGGYTF	TGTGCCAGCAGTTCGGGGGAGGGTGGCTACACCTTC
few	TRBV6-5	TRBJ1-2	TRBD1	CASSYSMLQGANYGYTF	TGTGCCAGCAGTTACTCGATGCTACAGGGGGCGAACTATGGCTACACCTTC
.	TRBV4-3	TRBJ2-1	TRBD2	CASSQVETSLYHEQFF	TGCGCCAGCAGCCAAGTCGAGACTAGCTTATATCATGAGCAGTTCTTC
.	TRBV11-1	TRBJ2-2	TRBD2	CASETSAGDGELFF	TGTGCCAGCGAGACTAGCGCAGGGGACGGGGAGCTGTTTTTT
.	TRBV7-9	TRBJ2-3	TRBD2	CASSRQTSGRVEDTQYF	TGTGCCAGCAGCCGGCAGACTAGCGGGAGGGTGGAAGATACGCAGTATTTT
few	TRBV7-9	TRBJ2-1	.	CASSLGGQFF	TGTGCCAGCAGCTTAGGTGGGCAGTTCTTC
many	TRBV29-1	TRBJ2-2	TRBD2	CSVEDQEAGTNTGELFF	TGCAGCGTTGAAGATCAGGAAGCGGGGACGAACACCGGGGAGCTGTTTTTT
.	TRBV7-6	TRBJ2-3	.	CASRVGEGTDTQYF	TGTGCAAGCAGAGTGGGGGAGGGCACAGATACGCAGTATTTT
few	TRBV20-1	TRBJ2-7	.	CSARDWVGGYEQYF	TGCAGTGCTAGAGATTGGGTTGGGGGCTACGAGCAGTACTTC
many	TRBV7-7	TRBJ2-1	.	CASSQHEGSNEQFF	TGTGCTAGCAGCCAGCACGAGGGGTCCAATGAGCAGTTCTTC
many	TRBV4-3	TRBJ2-7	.	CASSQDSRESSYEQYF	TGCGCCAGCAGCCAAGATTCGAGGGAATCGTCCTACGAGCAGTACTTC
many	TRBV11-1	TRBJ2-2	.	CASSLPGSDTGELFF	TGTGCCAGCAGCTTACCGGGCTCGGACACCGGGGAGCTGTTTTTT
.	TRBV29-1	TRBJ2-1	.	CSVAGTPNEQFF	TGCAGCGTCGCTGGGACTCCCAATGAGCAGTTCTTC
few	TRBV4-3	TRBJ2-3	.	CASSQDRTGSYTDTQYF	TGCGCCAGCAGCCAAGATCGTACCGGGTCCTACACAGATACGCAGTATTTT
many	TRBV11-2	TRBJ2-7	.	CASSFGTGSYEQYF	TGTGCCAGCAGTTTTGGGACTGGTTCCTACGAGCAGTACTTC
few	TRBV24-1	TRBJ1-4	TRBD1	CATSDVGDSNEKLFF	TGTGCCACCAGTGACGTGGGGGACAGTAATGAAAAACTGTTTTTT